A selection of T cell receptor beta chains follows, all from one sample in a study of blood T cell repertoires in COVID-19. TCRdb's copy holds only in-frame clones and misses some; the assay was immunoSEQ multiplex PCR. This sample carries about 170,000 clones, approximately 90% of them seen once, and the ten largest clones take roughly 5%. The sequencing sample was made of peripheral blood. All receptors come from a man younger than 35 with COVID-19, enrolled during active disease. CDR3s include the opening cysteine and the closing phenylalanine or tryptophan. The D gene is left open where the match is weak. Clone size appears in some rows only: once, few, many, or a class for an expanded clone.

CDR3	DNA	size	length	V	J	D
CASSWSPNTGELFF	TGTGCCAGCAGTTGGAGTCCCAACACCGGGGAGCTGTTTTTT	few	14	TRBV6-5	TRBJ2-2	.
CASSLIGVGTGDTEAFF	TGTGCCAGCAGCTTAATAGGAGTAGGGACAGGGGACACTGAAGCTTTCTTT	.	17	TRBV7-3	TRBJ1-1	TRBD1
CASSPGQGTYEQYF	TGTGCCAGCAGCCCGGGACAGGGGACCTACGAGCAGTACTTC	once	14	TRBV6-6	TRBJ2-7	TRBD1
CASSGGHGDTGELFF	TGCGCCAGCAGCGGGGGACATGGGGACACCGGGGAGCTGTTTTTT	once	15	TRBV5-1	TRBJ2-2	.
CSAEGSYYNEQFF	TGCAGCGCTGAAGGGAGCTACTACAATGAGCAGTTCTTC	.	13	TRBV29-1	TRBJ2-1	.
CASSYRGNSPLHF	TGTGCCAGCAGTTACAGGGGGAATTCACCCCTCCACTTT	.	13	TRBV6-5	TRBJ1-6	.
CASSGAQGPEKLFF	TGTGCCAGCAGTGGGGCACAGGGCCCCGAAAAACTGTTTTTT	.	14	TRBV2	TRBJ1-4	.
CATSRGWDQPQHF	TGTGCCACCTCGCGGGGCTGGGATCAGCCCCAGCATTTT	few	13	TRBV6-5	TRBJ1-5	.
CASSFTGSYEQYF	TGTGCCAGCAGTTTCACAGGATCTTACGAGCAGTACTTC	.	13	TRBV27	TRBJ2-7	.
CASSQQGMNTEAFF	TGTGCCAGCAGTCAACAGGGGATGAACACTGAAGCTTTCTTT	.	14	TRBV28	TRBJ1-1	TRBD1
CASTKTGPEGTQYF	TGTGCCAGCACGAAAACCGGACCGGAGGGTACGCAGTATTTT	.	14	TRBV28	TRBJ2-3	.
CASRPPAGESGELFF	TGTGCCAGCAGGCCTCCGGCGGGAGAGTCCGGGGAGCTGTTTTTT	.	15	TRBV7-6	TRBJ2-2	TRBD2
CASSGPDWEGQFF	TGTGCCAGCAGCGGGCCCGATTGGGAGGGGCAGTTCTTC	.	13	TRBV9	TRBJ2-1	TRBD2
CASSYGARWNSPLHF	TGTGCCAGCAGTTATGGGGCTCGATGGAATTCACCCCTCCACTTT	once	15	TRBV6-2/TRBV6-3	TRBJ1-6	.
CAWSGDRDNSALHF	TGTGCCTGGAGTGGGGACAGAGATAATTCAGCCCTCCACTTT	.	14	TRBV30	TRBJ1-6	TRBD1
CASSQLTGNTEAFF	TGTGCCAGCAGCCAATTGACGGGAAACACTGAAGCTTTCTTT	.	14	TRBV9	TRBJ1-1	.
CASSFSRHTEAFF	TGTGCCAGCAGTTTCAGCAGGCACACTGAAGCTTTCTTT	.	13	TRBV6-6	TRBJ1-1	.
CSASVAGGALDTQYF	TGCAGTGCTAGTGTGGCGGGAGGGGCGTTAGATACGCAGTATTTT	.	15	TRBV20-1	TRBJ2-3	TRBD2
CASKAATNEKLLF	TGTGCCAGCAAAGCTGCAACTAATGAAAAACTGCTTTTT	.	13	TRBV28	TRBJ1-4	.